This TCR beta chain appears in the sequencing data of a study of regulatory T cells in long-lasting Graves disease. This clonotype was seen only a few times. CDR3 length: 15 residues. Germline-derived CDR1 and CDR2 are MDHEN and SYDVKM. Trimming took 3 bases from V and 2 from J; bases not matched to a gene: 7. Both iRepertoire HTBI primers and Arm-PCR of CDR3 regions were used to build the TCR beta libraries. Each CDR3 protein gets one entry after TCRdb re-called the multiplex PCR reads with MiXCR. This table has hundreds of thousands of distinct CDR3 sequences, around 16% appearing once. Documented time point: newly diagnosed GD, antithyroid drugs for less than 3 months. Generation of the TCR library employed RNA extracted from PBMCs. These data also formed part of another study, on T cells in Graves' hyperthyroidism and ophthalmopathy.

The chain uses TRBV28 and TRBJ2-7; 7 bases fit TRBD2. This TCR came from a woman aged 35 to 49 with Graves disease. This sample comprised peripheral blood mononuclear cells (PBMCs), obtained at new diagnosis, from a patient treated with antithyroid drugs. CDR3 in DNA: TGTGCCAGCAGTTTTGGTGGGAGGGCCACCTACGAGCAGTACTTC. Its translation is CASSFGGRATYEQYF.